This T cell receptor (beta chain) comes out of a study of CD8+ T cells in alopecia areata. Study-wide context: The share of scalp area affected provided the severity score for treated patients.

Extraction and reverse transcription of RNA yielded cDNA as the sequencing template. Sequencing used immunoSEQ multiplex PCR; TCRdb keeps in-frame clones, though not all of them. The data hold 210,000 or so clones, with 66% observed a single time. The sample's treatment: oral pan-JAK inhibitor, 5-10 mg twice daily. CD4+ and CD8+ T cells were sorted from PBMCs stained for CD3, CD4 and CD8. The CDR3 is 12 residues long. CDR1 and CDR2 (germline): LGHNT, FRNRAP. The V and J ends lost 2 bases and 7 bases respectively, with 6 bases between them. The chain has TRBV12-5 and TRBJ1-5; no reliable D call. The clonotype was recovered from a human donor with alopecia areata. Sample: CD4+ T cells sorted from blood, taken at week 44, from a patient treated with tofacitinib. CDR3 in DNA: TGTGCTAGTGGTTTGTTTCCCCAGCCCCAGCATTTT. This codes for CASGLFPQPQHF.